Following are 19 T cell receptor beta chains from one sample sequenced in a study of blood T cell repertoires in COVID-19. Sequencing used immunoSEQ multiplex PCR; TCRdb keeps in-frame clones, though not all of them. The sample carries roughly 100,000 clones, roughly nine tenths recorded once. The sequencing input was peripheral blood. All receptors come from a human donor in a cohort sampled during active COVID-19.

The rearrangement joins TRBV13 to TRBJ1-2, with 10 bases identical to TRBD1. The CDR3 spans 15 residues. The ends lost 3 bases at V and 2 bases at J; junction bases unmatched: 3. Germline V lookup: CDR1 PRHDT, CDR2 FYEKMQ (reference sequence). CDR3 nucleotide sequence: TGTGCCAGCAGCTTTCCGGGACAGGGGAACTATGGCTACACCTTC. Translated: CASSFPGQGNYGYTF.

J is TRBJ1-6 and V is TRBV28; 12 bases map to TRBD1. Germline V gives CDR1 MDHEN, CDR2 SYDVKM. CDR3 size: 16 residues. Trimming removed 6 bases from V and 11 bases from J; junction bases left unmatched: 11. CDR3 loop: CASRSPGTGGATPLHF. The CDR3 DNA reads as TGTGCCAGCAGGAGTCCCGGGACAGGGGGCGCGACACCCCTCCACTTT.

The chain joins TRBV2 to TRBJ2-7, with 8 nucleotides matching TRBD2. This CDR3 comprises 14 residues. The ends lost 5 bases at V and 2 bases at J; junction bases unmatched: 5. The V gene's germline CDR1 is SNHLY and CDR2 FYNNEI. CDR3 coding DNA: TGTGCCAGCAGTATAGGTAGCGGGACCTACGAGCAGTACTTC. Translating it yields CASSIGSGTYEQYF.

V gene TRBV20-1 combines with J gene TRBJ1-1; D unclear. CDR1 is DFQATT, CDR2 SNEGSKA, per germline (reference sequence). This CDR3 is 14 amino acids long. V shed 3 bases and J shed 1 base, with 12 bases lying between them. CDR3 bases: TGCAGTGCTAGTCTCCGAGGTGGGAACACTGAAGCTTTCTTT. As protein: CSASLRGGNTEAFF.

V is TRBV28 and J is TRBJ2-2; TRBD1 matches 8 bases. The length of the CDR3 is 16 residues. Germline V lookup: CDR1 MDHEN, CDR2 SYDVKM. J gave up 1 base and V 5 bases, and 6 bases lay outside the gene matches. CDR3 residues: CASSPRQGRNTGELFF. The CDR3 DNA reads TGTGCCAGCAGTCCCCGACAGGGGCGGAACACCGGGGAGCTGTTTTTT.

This clone is labeled as medium-sized. The rearrangement joins TRBV2 to TRBJ1-5; no definite D call. Germline V gives CDR1 SNHLY, CDR2 FYNNEI. The CDR3 totals 13 residues. Trimming took off 5 bases at V and 4 bases at J, with 9 bases between the two ends. The CDR3: CASSFWANQPQHF. DNA for the CDR3: TGTGCCAGCAGTTTTTGGGCGAATCAGCCCCAGCATTTT.

The rearrangement links TRBV4-2 to TRBJ2-5, with D uncertain. CDR1 and CDR2 (germline): LGHNA, YNFKEQ. The CDR3 runs 14 residues. Trimming pared 1 base from V and 2 bases from J, leaving 8 bases between. The CDR3 loop reads CASSQVQQQETQYF. Here the CDR3 DNA reads TGTGCCAGCAGCCAAGTACAACAGCAAGAGACCCAGTACTTC.

J is TRBJ2-7 and V is TRBV9, with TRBD2 identical over 10 bases. Per the germline V gene, CDR1 is SGDLS and CDR2 is YYNGEE. The CDR3 is made up of 15 amino acids. The trim removed 3 bases at V and 4 bases at J, leaving 7 bases unmatched. The CDR3 nucleotides read TGTGCCAGCAGCGCAAAGCGGGAGGGTATGTACGAGCAGTACTTC. It translates to CASSAKREGMYEQYF.

This clone was seen only once. The genes are TRBV9 and TRBJ2-2; D is uncertain. Looked up from germline, CDR1 is SGDLS and CDR2 is YYNGEE. The V end lost 3 bases, the J end lost 2 bases, and 20 bases lay between the germline ends. The CDR3 consists of 18 residues. CDR3 residues: CASSASITVSQNTGELFF. Here the CDR3 DNA reads TGTGCCAGCAGCGCCTCGATTACAGTGTCCCAAAACACCGGGGAGCTGTTTTTT.

The chain links TRBV18 to TRBJ1-6; 8 bases are shared with TRBD1. Germline values: CDR1 KGHSH, CDR2 LQKENI. V lost 1 base, J lost 7 bases, and 9 bases stayed unmatched. CDR3 length equals 17 residues. CDR3 DNA sequence: TGTGCCAGCTCACCACGTCCCCCTGGACAGGGAAATTCACCCCTCCACTTT. This translates into CASSPRPPGQGNSPLHF.

The V call is TRBV27, the J call TRBJ2-7; TRBD1 matches at 9 bases. Germline V gene sequence: CDR1 MNHEY, CDR2 SMNVEV (reference sequence). The junction had 2 bases not matched to a gene; V was cut back by 3 bases and J by 2 bases. The CDR3 is 14 amino acids. The CDR3 region has the DNA TGTGCCAGCAGTTTCCGACAGGGGGCCTACGAGCAGTACTTC. It translates to CASSFRQGAYEQYF.

V usage is TRBV10-3 and J usage is TRBJ2-2, with D possibly being TRBD2 (7 bases). V was pared by 9 bases and J by 4 bases, with 15 bases between. CDR3 length: 14 residues. From germline, CDR1 is ENHRY and CDR2 SYGVKD. CDR3 coding DNA: TGTGCCATTGCGGGGGCGCGCGGCACCGGGGAGCTGTTTTTT. Its translation is CAIAGARGTGELFF.

The chain is built from TRBV6-5 and TRBJ2-2, with a weak D call TRBD1 (5 bases). The germline gives CDR1 MNHEY, CDR2 SVGAGI. This CDR3 has 15 residues. Trimming took 4 bases from V and 0 from J, leaving 9 bases between them. This CDR3 reads CASSFRVANTGELFF. DNA for the CDR3: TGTGCCAGCAGTTTCAGGGTTGCGAACACCGGGGAGCTGTTTTTT.

The chain recombines TRBV11-1 with TRBJ2-1; 7 bases agree with TRBD2. Trimming removed 1 base from V and 8 bases from J; junction bases left unmatched: 5. CDR1 is SGHAT and CDR2 is FQDESV in the germline V gene (reference sequence). CDR3 length equals 14 residues. This CDR3 reads CASSLVAAGDEQFF. As DNA, the CDR3 is TGTGCCAGCAGCTTAGTGGCGGCGGGGGATGAGCAGTTCTTC.

The rearrangement joins TRBV5-1 to TRBJ2-1; D possibly corresponds to TRBD2 (7 bases). Germline lookup yields CDR1 SGHRS and CDR2 YFSETQ. The CDR3 sequence is 14 residues long. V lost 6 bases, J lost 6 bases, and 16 bases lay in between. CDR3 sequence: CASNRGGGSNEQFF. As DNA, the CDR3 is TGCGCCAGCAACCGCGGGGGCGGGAGCAATGAGCAGTTCTTC.

The V gene is TRBV20-1, the J gene TRBJ2-4; TRBD2 agrees at 7 bases. The junction had 5 bases not matched to a gene; V was cut back by 3 bases and J by 0 bases. The CDR3 length is 15 residues. Looked up from germline, CDR1 is DFQATT and CDR2 is SNEGSKA (reference sequence). In nucleotides, the CDR3 is TGCAGTGCTAGTGGGAGGGGTATAGCCAAAAACATTCAGTACTTC. It specifies CSASGRGIAKNIQYF.

The chain joins TRBV6-5 to TRBJ1-1, with TRBD1 as a possible D gene (5 bases). The CDR3 is made up of 12 amino acids. The V gene's germline CDR1 is MNHEY and CDR2 SVGAGI. Between the trimmed V and J ends, which lost 2 bases and 6 bases, there was a span of 7 bases. CDR3 in DNA: TGTGCCAGCAGTTACCCAGGGTCTGAAGCTTTCTTT. As protein: CASSYPGSEAFF.

This chain links TRBV7-8 with TRBJ2-7, with D unclear. The germline V and J ends were trimmed by 6 bases and 0 bases, with 15 bases remaining between them. This CDR3 has 15 amino acids. CDR1 and CDR2 from the germline V gene are SGHVS and FQNEAQ. As DNA, the CDR3 is TGTGCCAGCAGTCCTGCGGTGAGCAGCTCCTACGAGCAGTACTTC. Translating gives CASSPAVSSSYEQYF. The full variable domain, its missing parts supplied by reference TRBV7-8 and TRBJ2-7, is GAGVSQSPRYKVAKRGQDVALRCDPISGHVSLFWYQQALGQGPEFLTYFQNEAQLDKSGLPSDRFFAERPEGSVSTLKIQRTQQEDSAVYLCASSPAVSSSYEQYFGPGTRLTVT.

The chain carries TRBV6-1 and TRBJ2-3; 12 bases agree with TRBD2. Germline trimming cut 1 base from V and 2 bases from J; bases unmatched to any gene: 13. The CDR3 extends over 20 amino acids. Per the germline V gene, CDR1 is MNHNS and CDR2 is SASEGT. The CDR3 nucleotides are TGTGCCAGCAGTGAAGAAGAACCCAGACTAGCGGGAGACTCCACAGATACGCAGTATTTT. It yields the protein CASSEEEPRLAGDSTDTQYF.